These T cell receptor beta chains were read from a single sample in a study of CD8 T cells in ankylosing spondylitis. MiXCR, run by TCRdb on the 5' RACE reads, gives a single entry per CDR3 protein. Seen here are more than 500,000 distinct CDR3 sequences, approximately 5.3% observed once, and the top ten hold around 3.5%. The sample comprised blood, either unsorted or a sorted T cell fraction (not recorded which). The receptors were gathered from a male donor with ankylosing spondylitis. Each CDR3 is given with its conserved first and last residue. The D gene is left open where the match is weak. Not all rows give a size; the values are once, few, many and, for expanded clones, a class.

TRBV6-1	19	TRBJ2-6	few	TRBD1	CASSAPLGQGAGGANVLTF	TGTGCCAGCAGTGCCCCCTTGGGGCAGGGGGCAGGGGGGGCCAACGTCCTGACTTTC
TRBV5-1	17	TRBJ2-3	many	TRBD2	CASSLMTSGRGTDTQYF	TGCGCCAGCAGCTTGATGACTAGCGGCCGGGGCACAGATACGCAGTATTTT
TRBV4-2	15	TRBJ1-5	-	TRBD1	CASTPGQGSNQPQHF	TGTGCCAGCACCCCGGGACAGGGAAGCAATCAGCCCCAGCATTTT
TRBV7-2	14	TRBJ2-5	many	-	CASSFKGPGETQYF	TGTGCCAGCAGCTTTAAGGGACCGGGGGAGACCCAGTACTTC
TRBV5-1	16	TRBJ1-1	many	TRBD1	CASSLLGQGTNTEAFF	TGCGCCAGCAGCTTGTTAGGACAGGGAACGAACACTGAAGCTTTCTTT
TRBV7-9	13	TRBJ1-2	many	-	CASSSRGASGYTF	TGTGCCAGCAGCTCCCGAGGGGCCTCGGGCTACACCTTC
TRBV5-1	17	TRBJ2-2	many	-	CASSVDERHRSTGELFF	TGCGCCAGCAGCGTCGATGAGAGACACCGGTCCACCGGGGAGCTGTTTTTT
TRBV15	14	TRBJ1-5	-	-	CATSRDVGGQPQHF	TGTGCCACCAGCAGAGATGTTGGGGGTCAGCCCCAGCATTTT
TRBV9	15	TRBJ2-5	many	TRBD2	CASSLGLAGMETQYF	TGTGCCAGCAGCCTAGGACTAGCGGGGATGGAGACCCAGTACTTC
TRBV28	17	TRBJ1-2	many	TRBD1	CASTPLRGQRGSYGYTF	TGTGCCAGCACCCCATTGAGGGGGCAGAGGGGTAGCTATGGCTACACCTTC
TRBV4-2	17	TRBJ2-1	many	TRBD2	CASSQGTSGGANNEQFF	TGTGCCAGCAGCCAGGGGACTAGCGGGGGGGCGAATAATGAGCAGTTCTTC
TRBV18	17	TRBJ2-5	many	-	CASSPPSPDYLQETQYF	TGTGCCAGCTCACCACCGAGCCCAGACTACTTACAAGAGACCCAGTACTTC
TRBV5-1	13	TRBJ1-1	many	-	CASSSKGRTEAFF	TGCGCCAGCAGCTCCAAGGGAAGGACTGAAGCTTTCTTT
TRBV12-3/TRBV12-4	14	TRBJ2-1	many	TRBD2	CASSFRGRAPEQFF	TGTGCCAGCAGTTTTCGTGGGAGGGCCCCTGAGCAGTTCTTC
TRBV7-2	15	TRBJ2-1	many	TRBD2	CASNPSSGGHNEQFF	TGTGCCAGCAACCCCTCTAGCGGGGGACACAATGAGCAGTTCTTC
TRBV2	15	TRBJ2-6	-	-	CASSEDRFGANVLTF	TGTGCCAGCAGTGAGGATAGATTTGGGGCCAACGTCCTGACTTTC
TRBV6-2/TRBV6-3	15	TRBJ2-1	many	-	CASSYYRSSYNEQFF	TGTGCCAGCAGTTATTACAGGAGCTCCTACAATGAGCAGTTCTTC
TRBV20-1	15	TRBJ2-1	few	TRBD2	CSARDLSGRYNEQFF	TGCAGTGCTAGAGATCTGAGCGGGAGATACAATGAGCAGTTCTTC
TRBV5-4	14	TRBJ1-1	-	-	CASRGEGYYTEAFF	TGTGCCAGCAGGGGGGAGGGATACTACACTGAAGCTTTCTTT
TRBV5-5	14	TRBJ1-1	many	-	CASSRPGGRTEAFF	TGTGCCAGCAGCCGACCCGGGGGGCGTACTGAAGCTTTCTTT
TRBV6-1	16	TRBJ1-2	many	TRBD1	CASSALPGQGIIGYTF	TGTGCCAGCAGCGCCCTTCCGGGACAGGGTATCATCGGCTACACCTTC
TRBV7-9	14	TRBJ1-1	many	-	CASSPRRTNTEAFF	TGTGCCAGCAGCCCCAGGAGGACGAACACTGAAGCTTTCTTT
TRBV12-3/TRBV12-4	21	TRBJ2-1	few	TRBD2	CASSLLRGLAGLGGSYNEQFF	TGTGCCAGCAGTTTATTAAGGGGACTAGCGGGTTTAGGGGGGTCCTACAATGAGCAGTTCTTC
TRBV5-1	15	TRBJ2-2	many	-	CASSLIGQRAGELFF	TGCGCCAGCAGCTTGATCGGGCAGCGCGCCGGGGAGCTGTTTTTT
TRBV24-1	16	TRBJ2-1	many	TRBD2	CATSDLRAGGYNEQFF	TGTGCCACCAGTGATTTGCGAGCGGGAGGATACAATGAGCAGTTCTTC
TRBV20-1	16	TRBJ2-1	many	TRBD2	CSARDASGIRHNEQFF	TGCAGTGCTAGAGATGCTAGCGGGATCCGGCACAATGAGCAGTTCTTC
TRBV7-2	16	TRBJ2-3	-	TRBD1	CASSRGTGGSTDTQYF	TGTGCCAGCAGCCGAGGAACAGGGGGGAGCACAGATACGCAGTATTTT
TRBV6-1	14	TRBJ1-2	many	TRBD1	CASSEGQRADGYTF	TGTGCCAGCAGTGAGGGACAGAGAGCTGATGGCTACACCTTC